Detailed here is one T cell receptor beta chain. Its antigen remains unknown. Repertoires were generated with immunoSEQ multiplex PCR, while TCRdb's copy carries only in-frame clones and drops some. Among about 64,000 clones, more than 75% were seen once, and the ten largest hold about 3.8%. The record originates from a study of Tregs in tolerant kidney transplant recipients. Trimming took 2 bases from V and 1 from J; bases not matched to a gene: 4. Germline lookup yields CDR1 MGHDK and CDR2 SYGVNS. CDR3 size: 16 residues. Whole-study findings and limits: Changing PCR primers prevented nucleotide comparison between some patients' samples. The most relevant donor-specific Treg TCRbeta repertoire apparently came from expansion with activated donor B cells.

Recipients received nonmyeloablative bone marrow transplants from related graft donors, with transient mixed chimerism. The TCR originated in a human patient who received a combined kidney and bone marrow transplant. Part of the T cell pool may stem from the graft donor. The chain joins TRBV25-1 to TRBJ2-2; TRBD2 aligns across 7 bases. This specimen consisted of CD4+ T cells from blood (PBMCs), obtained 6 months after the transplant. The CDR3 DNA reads TGTGCCAGCAGTGAAGCAGAGCGGGGGAACACCGGGGAGCTGTTTTTT. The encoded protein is CASSEAERGNTGELFF.